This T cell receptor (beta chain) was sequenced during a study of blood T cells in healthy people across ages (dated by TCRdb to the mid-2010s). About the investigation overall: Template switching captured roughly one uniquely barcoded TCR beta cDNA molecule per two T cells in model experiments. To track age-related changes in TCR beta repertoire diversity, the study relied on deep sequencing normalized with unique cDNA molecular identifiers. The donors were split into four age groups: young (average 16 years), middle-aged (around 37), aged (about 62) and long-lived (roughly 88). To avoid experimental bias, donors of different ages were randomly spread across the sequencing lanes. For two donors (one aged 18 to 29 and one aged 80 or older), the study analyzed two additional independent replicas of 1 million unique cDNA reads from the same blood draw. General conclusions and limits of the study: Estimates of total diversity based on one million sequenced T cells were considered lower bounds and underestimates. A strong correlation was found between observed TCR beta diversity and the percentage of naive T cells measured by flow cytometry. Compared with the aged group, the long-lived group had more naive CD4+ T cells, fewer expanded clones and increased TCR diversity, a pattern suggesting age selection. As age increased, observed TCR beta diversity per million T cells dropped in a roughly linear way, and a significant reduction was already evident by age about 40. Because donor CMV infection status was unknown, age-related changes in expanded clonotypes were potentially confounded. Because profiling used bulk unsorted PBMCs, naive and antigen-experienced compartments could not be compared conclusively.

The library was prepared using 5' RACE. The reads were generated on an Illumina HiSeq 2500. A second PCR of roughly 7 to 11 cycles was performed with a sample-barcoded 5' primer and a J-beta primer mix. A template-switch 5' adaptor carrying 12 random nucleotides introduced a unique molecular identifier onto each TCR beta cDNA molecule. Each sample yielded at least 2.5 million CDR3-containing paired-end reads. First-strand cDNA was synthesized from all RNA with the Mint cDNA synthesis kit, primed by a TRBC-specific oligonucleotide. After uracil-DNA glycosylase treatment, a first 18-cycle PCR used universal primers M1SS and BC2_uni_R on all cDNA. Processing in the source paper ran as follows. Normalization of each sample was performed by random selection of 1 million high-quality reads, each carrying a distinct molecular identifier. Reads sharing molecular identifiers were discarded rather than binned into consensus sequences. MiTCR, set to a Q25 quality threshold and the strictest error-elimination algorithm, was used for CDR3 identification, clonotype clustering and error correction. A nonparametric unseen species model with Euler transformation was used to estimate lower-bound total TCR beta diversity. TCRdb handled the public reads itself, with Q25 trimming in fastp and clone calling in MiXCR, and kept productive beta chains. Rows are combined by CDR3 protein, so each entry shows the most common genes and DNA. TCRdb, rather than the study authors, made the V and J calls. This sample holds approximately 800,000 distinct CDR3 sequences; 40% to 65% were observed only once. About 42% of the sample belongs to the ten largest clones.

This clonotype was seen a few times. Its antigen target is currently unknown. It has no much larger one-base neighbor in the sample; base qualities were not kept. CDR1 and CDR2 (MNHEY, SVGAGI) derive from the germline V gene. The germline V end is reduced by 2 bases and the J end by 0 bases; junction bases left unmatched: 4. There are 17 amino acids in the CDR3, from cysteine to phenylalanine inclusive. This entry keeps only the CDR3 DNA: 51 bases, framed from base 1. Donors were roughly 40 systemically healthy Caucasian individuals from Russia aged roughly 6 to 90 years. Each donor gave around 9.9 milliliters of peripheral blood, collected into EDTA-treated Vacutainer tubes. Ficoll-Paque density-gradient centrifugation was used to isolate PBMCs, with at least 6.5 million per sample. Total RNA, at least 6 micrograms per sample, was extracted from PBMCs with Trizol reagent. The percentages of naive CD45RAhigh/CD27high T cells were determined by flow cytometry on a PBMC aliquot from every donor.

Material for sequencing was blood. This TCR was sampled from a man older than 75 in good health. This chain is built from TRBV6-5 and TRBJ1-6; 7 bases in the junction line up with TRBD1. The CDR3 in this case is CASSYHRDSSYNSPLHF. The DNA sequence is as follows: TGTGCCAGCAGTTACCACAGGGACAGCTCCTATAATTCACCCCTCCACTTT.